A single sample is the source of the 10 T cell receptor beta chains below, sequenced in a study of T cell responses to AZD1222 COVID-19 vaccine. Clones were read by immunoSEQ multiplex PCR, and TCRdb kept only the in-frame ones, dropping some. The data show 99,000 or so clones, with 85% to 90% seen just once and 35% to 50% held by the top ten. Source: peripheral blood, taken 28 days after the second AZD1222 dose. Source of these receptors: an adult who received the AZD1222 COVID-19 vaccine.

The CDR3 DNA follows: TGTGCCAGCAGCCAAGAGGAAGACAGGGGAGACGAGCAGTACTTC. Its translation is CASSQEEDRGDEQYF. The gene calls are TRBV3-1 (or the pseudogene TRBV3-2) and TRBJ2-7; 8 positions agree with TRBD1. The CDR3 loop spans 15 amino acids. CDR1 LGHDT and CDR2 YNNKEL come from the germline V gene (reference sequence). The V and J ends lost 0 bases and 5 bases, in that order; junction bases with no gene match: 6.

V is TRBV5-8 and J is TRBJ1-2; TRBD1 matches at 10 bases. V trimming: 4 bases; J trimming: 2 bases; junction bases outside the gene matches: 2. Germline V CDR1 and CDR2: SGHTS, YDEGEE. The CDR3 has 14 amino acids. CDR3 DNA: TGTGCCAGCAGCCGGGGACAGGGGAACTATGGCTACACCTTC. Its protein product is CASSRGQGNYGYTF.

The V gene is TRBV29-1, the J gene TRBJ1-5; TRBD1 matches at 7 bases. The germline gives CDR1 SQVTM, CDR2 ANQGSEA. The junction had 4 bases not matched to a gene; V was cut back by 5 bases and J by 3 bases. This CDR3 contains 13 residues. CDR3 loop: CSVLTGFNQPQHF. The CDR3 coding sequence is TGCAGCGTTCTGACAGGGTTCAATCAGCCCCAGCATTTT.

This chain uses TRBV2 with TRBJ1-5, with TRBD1 matching 9 bases. CDR1 and CDR2 from the germline V gene are SNHLY and FYNNEI. Unmatched junction bases numbered 6, after V lost 6 bases and J lost 3 bases. The CDR3 has 15 amino acids. CDR3 DNA: TGTGCCAGCAGATGGACAGGGGTTGACAATCAGCCCCAGCATTTT. Encoded protein: CASRWTGVDNQPQHF.

The chain has TRBV5-1 and TRBJ2-4, with TRBD1 matching 7 bases. Germline values: CDR1 SGHRS, CDR2 YFSETQ. This CDR3 contains 16 residues. V shed 0 bases, J shed 2 bases, and the junction held 5 bases outside the gene matches. For the CDR3, the DNA is TGCGCCAGCAGCTTGGAAGGGGGCTTGACCAAAAACATTCAGTACTTC. Translation gives CASSLEGGLTKNIQYF.

The chain is built from TRBV18 and TRBJ2-1; D is possibly TRBD1 (5 bases). The V gene's germline CDR1 is KGHSH and CDR2 LQKENI. V lost 3 bases and J lost 6, with 18 bases in between. This CDR3 contains 16 residues. The CDR3 protein is CASSPLGQGSPNEQFF. CDR3 bases: TGTGCCAGCTCACCCCTTGGCCAGGGTTCTCCCAATGAGCAGTTCTTC.

The chain has TRBV9 and TRBJ2-1, with D perhaps assigned TRBD1 or TRBD2 (6 bases each). With 3 bases removed from V and 1 base from J, the gap between germline ends came to 11 bases. The germline V gene encodes CDR1 SGDLS and CDR2 YYNGEE. CDR3 size: 15 residues. DNA of the CDR3: TGTGCCAGCAGCGCTACAGGGACTTCCTACAATGAGCAGTTCTTC. Translating gives CASSATGTSYNEQFF.

This clone was counted only a few times. This chain links TRBV28 with TRBJ2-1; 7 bases align to TRBD2. V lost 11 bases and J lost 6; bases outside the gene matches: 22. Germline V gene data show CDR1 as MDHEN and CDR2 as SYDVKM. The CDR3 sequence is 17 residues long. The DNA of the CDR3 is TGTGCCGGCGCGGGGCGAACTAGCGCCCAACGGAGCAATGAGCAGTTCTTC. Its translation is CAGAGRTSAQRSNEQFF.

A few counts support this clone. The J gene is TRBJ1-4, the V gene TRBV28; D is undetermined. The CDR3 length is 13 residues. V shed 3 bases and J shed 10 bases, with 12 bases lying between them. Germline V gene data show CDR1 as MDHEN and CDR2 as SYDVKM. The CDR3 is CASSFLGYGKLFF. The CDR3 bases are TGTGCCAGCAGTTTTTTGGGGTATGGAAAACTGTTTTTT.

The chain couples TRBV5-6 to TRBJ1-1, with D tentatively TRBD1 (5 bases). Per germline, CDR1 SGHDT and CDR2 YYEEEE. Trimming removed 3 bases at V and 1 base at J, with 13 bases between. This CDR3 is built from 15 residues. The DNA of the CDR3 is TGTGCCAGCAGCTGGAACCGGGACTGGAACACTGAAGCTTTCTTT. This gives the protein CASSWNRDWNTEAFF.